The 21 T cell receptor beta chains below were found in one sample sequenced in a study of blood T cell repertoires in COVID-19. Only in-frame clones appear in the TCRdb table, and some are missing; sequencing was by immunoSEQ multiplex PCR. The sample includes about 120,000 clones, over 60% of them seen just once. The sample consisted of peripheral blood. These receptors all come from a human donor in a cohort sampled during active COVID-19.

The chain links TRBV19 to TRBJ2-3; 11 bases match TRBD1. The ends lost 2 bases at V and 4 bases at J; junction bases unmatched: 5. Germline CDR1 LNHDA, CDR2 SQIVND (reference sequence). The CDR3 has 16 amino acids. For the CDR3, the DNA is TGTGCCAGTAGTATAAATCCGGGACAGGGGGCAGATACGCAGTATTTT. Its protein is CASSINPGQGADTQYF. Full variable domain (outside the CDR3, taken from reference TRBV19 and TRBJ2-3): DGGITQSPKYLFRKEGQNVTLSCEQNLNHDAMYWYRQDPGQGLRLIYYSQIVNDFQKGDIAEGYSVSREKKESFPLTVTSAQKNPTAFYLCASSINPGQGADTQYFGPGTRLTVL.

The V and J genes are TRBV5-4 and TRBJ2-7; maybe TRBD1 (7 bases). The CDR3 loop spans 14 amino acids. Trimming removed 2 bases from V and 7 bases from J, with 16 bases in between. CDR1 is SGHNT, CDR2 YYREEE, per germline (reference sequence). In DNA, the CDR3 is TGTGCCAGCAGCTTTATCGCAGGGGGAGGAGAGCAGTACTTC. This translates into CASSFIAGGGEQYF.

The chain couples TRBV19 to TRBJ1-5; D perhaps matches TRBD1 (6 bases). Trimming stripped 5 bases from V and 1 base from J, with 15 bases between. Germline lookup yields CDR1 LNHDA and CDR2 SQIVND (reference sequence). The CDR3 runs 16 residues. CDR3: CASSPGGGRSNQPQHF. The CDR3 nucleotides are TGTGCCAGTAGTCCGGGGGGGGGCCGGAGCAATCAGCCCCAGCATTTT.

The J gene is TRBJ2-7, the V gene TRBV5-6, with 8 bases that match TRBD2. The germline gives CDR1 SGHDT, CDR2 YYEEEE. V lost 4 bases and J lost 2; bases outside the gene matches: 5. The CDR3 sequence is 14 residues long. CDR3 bases: TGTGCCAGCAGCACGACTAGCGACACCTACGAGCAGTACTTC. This codes for CASSTTSDTYEQYF.

A single count supports this clone. The chain employs TRBV10-1 and TRBJ2-5, with 8 positions matching TRBD1. CDR1 WNHNN and CDR2 SYGVQD come from the germline V gene (reference sequence). The J segment lost 5 bases and the V segment lost 3 bases, leaving 5 bases of the junction unmatched. This CDR3 region has 14 residues. The CDR3: CASSDLRGLETQYF. CDR3 sequence (DNA): TGCGCCAGCAGTGATCTCAGGGGGCTCGAGACCCAGTACTTC.

V and J are TRBV7-9 and TRBJ1-4; TRBD1 agrees at 9 bases. Trimming took 5 bases from V and 8 from J; bases not matched to a gene: 18. Germline CDR1 is SEHNR and CDR2 is FQNEAQ (reference sequence). This CDR3 contains 18 residues. The CDR3 reads CASSPLGGQGEGREKLFF. Here the CDR3 DNA reads TGTGCCAGCAGCCCGCTCGGGGGACAGGGAGAAGGACGCGAAAAACTGTTTTTT.

This clone was seen once. The junction does not match germline at one end; this may be a read error. The gene calls are TRBV5-1 and TRBJ2-7; 7 nucleotides align to TRBD1. Germline V gives CDR1 SGHRS, CDR2 YFSETQ. The CDR3 is made up of 15 amino acids. CDR3: CASSLAPTGSSEQYF. Written as DNA, the CDR3 is TGCGCCAGCAGCTTGGCGCCGACAGGGTCCTCCGAGCAGTACTTC.

This chain links TRBV6-6 with TRBJ2-3, with D unresolved. The CDR3 runs 15 residues. Trimming removed 5 bases from V and 0 bases from J, with 12 bases in between. Looked up from germline, CDR1 is MNHNY and CDR2 is SVGAGI (reference sequence). The CDR3 DNA reads TGTGCCAGCAGTCAGACTTACGGTAGCACAGATACGCAGTATTTT. Its translation: CASSQTYGSTDTQYF.

The J gene is TRBJ2-5, the V gene TRBV5-1, with a possible D match to TRBD1 (5 bases). V lost 5 bases, J lost 3 bases, and 14 bases lay in between. The CDR3 totals 14 residues. Germline V gene data show CDR1 as SGHRS and CDR2 as YFSETQ. The CDR3 DNA sequence: TGCGCCAGCAGGCTGGGGCGGATCGAAGAGACCCAGTACTTC. Translated, it gives CASRLGRIEETQYF.

This clone has only a few counts. J is TRBJ1-3 and V is TRBV7-9, with no clear D. Germline values: CDR1 SEHNR, CDR2 FQNEAQ (reference sequence). The CDR3 sequence is 12 residues long. Trimming cost V 6 bases and J 8 bases, with 11 bases left between them. For the CDR3, the DNA is TGTGCCAGCAGTCACGTCGGGGACACCATATATTTT. It is translated as CASSHVGDTIYF.

This chain connects TRBV28 to TRBJ2-7, with 8 bases aligning to TRBD1. The CDR3 consists of 16 residues. The V and J ends lost 2 bases and 3 bases, in that order; junction bases with no gene match: 9. Germline values: CDR1 MDHEN, CDR2 SYDVKM. The CDR3 region has the DNA TGTGCCAGCAGTTTAGGAGGGACAGGCTTTAACTACGAGCAGTACTTC. Protein: CASSLGGTGFNYEQYF. Complete variable domain (other parts from reference TRBV28 and TRBJ2-7): DVKVTQSSRYLVKRTGEKVFLECVQDMDHENMFWYRQDPGLGLRLIYFSYDVKMKEKGDIPEGYSVSREKKERFSLILESASTNQTSMYLCASSLGGTGFNYEQYFGPGTRLTVT.

This chain joins TRBV18 and TRBJ2-5; 10 bases match TRBD2. Per germline, CDR1 KGHSH and CDR2 LQKENI. The CDR3 extends over 16 amino acids. J lost 2 bases, V lost 3 bases, and 6 bases had no gene match. The CDR3, as DNA: TGTGCCAGCTCACCGAAGCGGGGGGGAGTGCAAGAGACCCAGTACTTC. This codes for CASSPKRGGVQETQYF.

This chain connects TRBV5-6 to TRBJ2-7; D remains ambiguous. CDR1 SGHDT and CDR2 YYEEEE come from the germline V gene. V was pared by 4 bases and J by 7 bases, with 18 bases between. The CDR3 is 14 residues long. The CDR3 bases are TGTGCCAGCAGCCCAGGTGCCCCCGGTTTTGAGCAGTACTTC. It translates to CASSPGAPGFEQYF.

The chain carries TRBV4-1 and TRBJ2-7; a weak D match, TRBD2 (6 bases). The V gene's germline CDR1 is MGHRA and CDR2 YSYEKL. CDR3 length: 15 residues. Between the trimmed V and J ends, which lost 0 bases and 3 bases, there was a span of 12 bases. CDR3 in DNA: TGCGCCAGCAGCCAAGATCCGGGGGTCGGCTACGAGCAGTACTTC. Protein: CASSQDPGVGYEQYF.

The chain employs TRBV6-5 and TRBJ2-7, with D perhaps matching TRBD1 (6 bases). This CDR3 comprises 15 residues. The germline V and J ends were trimmed by 7 bases and 4 bases, with 20 bases remaining between them. Germline V gene data show CDR1 as MNHEY and CDR2 as SVGAGI. CDR3 amino acids: CASTVQQGNWYEQYF. In DNA, the CDR3 is TGTGCCAGCACCGTCCAACAGGGAAACTGGTACGAGCAGTACTTC.

The V call is TRBV11-2, the J call TRBJ2-5, with D perhaps matching TRBD1 (7 bases). The CDR3 extends over 14 amino acids. Germline CDR1 SGHAT, CDR2 FQNNGV. Trimming took off 1 base at V and 4 bases at J, with 10 bases between the two ends. As DNA, the CDR3 is TGTGCCAGCAGCTTAGCAGGGGGGCCAGAGACCCAGTACTTC. Encoded protein: CASSLAGGPETQYF.

V usage is TRBV7-8 and J usage is TRBJ2-7; 11 bases are shared with TRBD2. CDR3 size: 14 residues. V lost 5 bases, J lost 7 bases, and 7 bases stayed unmatched. Looked up from germline, CDR1 is SGHVS and CDR2 is FQNEAQ. CDR3 amino acids: CASSLLAGAQEQYF. Here the CDR3 DNA reads TGTGCCAGCAGCCTACTAGCGGGAGCGCAGGAGCAGTACTTC.

The J gene is TRBJ2-7, the V gene TRBV7-8; TRBD2 is a possible D gene (5 bases). The CDR3 is made up of 14 amino acids. CDR1 SGHVS and CDR2 FQNEAQ come from the germline V gene. Trimming pared 2 bases from V and 0 bases from J, leaving 8 bases between. The CDR3 sequence is CASSLRESSYEQYF. The CDR3 DNA is TGTGCCAGCAGCTTACGGGAAAGCTCCTACGAGCAGTACTTC.

The chain has TRBV5-6 and TRBJ1-5; no reliable D call. Per germline, CDR1 SGHDT and CDR2 YYEEEE. The CDR3 is made up of 13 amino acids. Trimming shortened V by 5 bases and J by 6 bases, and 12 bases separated the two germline ends. Written as DNA, the CDR3 is TGTGCCAGCAGTACCGGGGTTTTTCAGCCCCAGCATTTT. Encoded protein: CASSTGVFQPQHF.

Written as DNA, the CDR3 is TGTGCCAGTAGTTCAGGGACAGCTAGCAATCAGCCCCAGCATTTT. It is translated as CASSSGTASNQPQHF. The chain recombines TRBV19 with TRBJ1-5; 7 bases agree with TRBD1. CDR1 and CDR2 from the germline V gene are LNHDA and SQIVND (reference sequence). This CDR3 region has 15 residues. Unmatched junction bases numbered 4, after V lost 5 bases and J lost 0 bases.

This chain links TRBV6-6 with TRBJ1-1, with D unclear. The CDR3 runs to 15 residues. V gave up 4 bases and J gave up 3 bases, with 15 bases separating them. Germline loops: CDR1 MNHNY, CDR2 SVGAGI (reference sequence). CDR3 sequence: CASSSKGGGDTEAFF. The CDR3 region has the DNA TGTGCCAGCAGTTCCAAGGGAGGTGGTGACACTGAAGCTTTCTTT.